This T cell receptor (beta chain) was observed in a study of response to subunit inactivated influenza vaccine. Germline-derived CDR1 and CDR2 are MNHEY and SVGEGT. This CDR3 is built from 19 residues. V shed 7 bases and J 6 bases; nucleotides not matched to a gene: 15. Notes on the study in general: Each seasonal influenza vaccination, the authors suggested, recruits few new T cells.

In regard to this clonotype: Its antigen is as yet unknown.

One entry per CDR3 protein, called by TCRdb with MiXCR from the RT-PCR reads. Of around 530,000 distinct CDR3 sequences in the sample, about 12% were seen once. The sequencing used PBMCs from blood, collected on the day of vaccination. The sequence was collected from a man aged 45 to 65 who received an inactivated influenza vaccine. The chain has TRBV6-2 or TRBV6-3 and TRBJ2-1; 16 nucleotides align to TRBD2. CDR3 sequence reads: CASTRGTSGREYNPNEQFF. The CDR3 DNA reads TGTGCCAGCACGCGCGGGACTAGCGGGAGGGAATACAACCCCAATGAGCAGTTCTTC.